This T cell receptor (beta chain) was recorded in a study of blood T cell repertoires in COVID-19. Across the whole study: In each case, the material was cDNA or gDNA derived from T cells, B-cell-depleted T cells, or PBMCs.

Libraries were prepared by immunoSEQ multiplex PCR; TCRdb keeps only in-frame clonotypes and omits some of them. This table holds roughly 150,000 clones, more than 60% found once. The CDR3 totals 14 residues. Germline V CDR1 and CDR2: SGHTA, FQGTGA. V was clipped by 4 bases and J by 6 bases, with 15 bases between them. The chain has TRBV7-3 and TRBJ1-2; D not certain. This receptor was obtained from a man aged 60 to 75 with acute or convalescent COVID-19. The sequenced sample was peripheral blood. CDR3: CASSSGVGRDGYTF. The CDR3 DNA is TGTGCCAGCAGCTCCGGCGTGGGGAGAGATGGCTACACCTTC.